A selection of T cell receptor beta chains follows, all from one sample in a study of blood T cell repertoires in COVID-19. The method was immunoSEQ multiplex PCR; TCRdb's version includes in-frame clones alone and lacks a portion of them. This table has approximately 83,000 clones, around 90% appearing once. The sequenced sample was peripheral blood. The receptors stem from a man between 70 and 80 years old with acute or convalescent COVID-19. The CDR3 runs from the conserved cysteine through the conserved F or W.

len,j_gene,v_gene,CDR3aa
16,TRBJ2-3,TRBV2,CASSVVGGASTDTQYF
16,TRBJ2-1,TRBV19,CASSIYDGSAYNEQFF
13,TRBJ2-7,TRBV6-5,CASKQTSSYEQYF
14,TRBJ2-1,TRBV9,CASSADRAYNEQFF
15,TRBJ1-5,TRBV5-1,CASSLDSYSNQPQHF
13,TRBJ1-1,TRBV7-2,CASSLVGNTEAFF
17,TRBJ2-2,TRBV28,CASSFLRWGENTGELFF
12,TRBJ2-2,TRBV3-1/TRBV3-2,CASSQILGELFF
18,TRBJ2-6,TRBV10-3,CAISESMSASAGANVLTF
15,TRBJ2-7,TRBV18,CASSPKTGGFYEQYF
14,TRBJ2-7,TRBV4-3,CASSQEWGAYEQYF
15,TRBJ2-1,TRBV5-1,CASSPEGQGLDEQFF
13,TRBJ2-2,TRBV12-3/TRBV12-4,CASSSGGPGELFF
16,TRBJ1-5,TRBV9,CASSQGTGDSNQPQHF
12,TRBJ2-5,TRBV28,CASSLQQETQYF
17,TRBJ1-2,TRBV5-1,CASSSGQAPGPLHGYTF
13,TRBJ1-5,TRBV19,CASSLSLNQPQHF
13,TRBJ2-7,TRBV5-6,CASSWGQQKEQYF
16,TRBJ2-1,TRBV3-1/TRBV3-2,CASSDTGTSVYNEQFF
15,TRBJ2-3,TRBV5-8,CASSLGVAGSDTQYF
15,TRBJ2-3,TRBV2,CASRPVAGGTDTQYF
16,TRBJ2-2,TRBV15,CATSRGLAGGIGELFF
15,TRBJ1-3,TRBV19,CASKRQSFSGNTIYF
13,TRBJ2-3,TRBV11-3,CASSLGGTDTQYF
13,TRBJ2-1,TRBV7-9,CASSLNYYNEQFF
15,TRBJ2-7,TRBV11-2,CASSLELDRIYEQYF
20,TRBJ1-4,TRBV27,CASSLSGVLQGRLVGEKLFF
14,TRBJ2-1,TRBV5-6,CASSQDRGYNEQFF
16,TRBJ2-1,TRBV5-1,CASSGKTSGRGDEQFF
9,TRBJ2-1,TRBV7-2,CASSNPLFF
14,TRBJ2-2,TRBV2,CASGGQVIAGELFF
13,TRBJ1-1,TRBV5-1,CASSPGGGNEAFF
12,TRBJ1-2,TRBV5-4,CASSLDDIDYTF
13,TRBJ1-2,TRBV7-2,CASSLGYSYGYTF
15,TRBJ2-7,TRBV28,CASRGSAGRPYEQYF
16,TRBJ2-1,TRBV18,CASSLSAPSSYNEQFF
11,TRBJ1-6,TRBV20-1,CSAEGGQPLHF
16,TRBJ1-5,TRBV28,CASSFYFQGSKQPQHF
14,TRBJ2-1,TRBV11-2,CASSGTGLAREQFF
12,TRBJ1-2,TRBV4-3,CASSQEAGGYTF
14,TRBJ2-3,TRBV5-1,CASSLGQVADTQYF
14,TRBJ1-6,TRBV7-2,CASSPTGGNSPLHF
12,TRBJ2-7,TRBV5-1,CASSGTTYEQYF
14,TRBJ2-7,TRBV18,CASSLGGASYEQYF
12,TRBJ2-3,TRBV19,CASSRLADTQYF
14,TRBJ2-4,TRBV28,CASSLFPGRGQKYF
12,TRBJ1-4,TRBV6-5,CASGGYNEKLFF
17,TRBJ2-1,TRBV27,CASSFGVRTQGVNEQFF